The clone carrying this TCR beta chain was seen a handful of times. Antigen: not known. Use of 60 Vbeta and 13 Jbeta primers characterized the PCR. TCRdb's table, derived via immunoSEQ multiplex PCR, lists solely in-frame clones and lacks some. The sample has under 150,000 clones, around 62% seen once. This sample is drawn from a study of cytomegalovirus exposure and HLA in healthy donors. The study, taken as a whole, reports: TRBV6-2, TRBV6-3 and other indistinguishable V segments were excluded. A missense variant in DCLRE1C was later tied to TCR beta V- and J-gene trimming. Rarity characterized most TCR sequences, yet some public TCRs appeared in many donors. The study labeled around 160 TCR beta chains cytomegalovirus-associated.

The V gene's germline CDR1 is SNHLY and CDR2 FYNNEI. V trimming: 7 bases; J trimming: 2 bases; junction bases outside the gene matches: 8. The CDR3 is 14 residues long. The chain combines TRBV2 with TRBJ2-7; 7 positions match TRBD1. The sequenced sample consisted of PBMCs. This clonotype was obtained from a woman aged 40 to 49 in good health and CMV-seropositive. The CDR3 is CASNGVGGPYEQYF. CDR3 DNA sequence: TGTGCCAGCAACGGGGTAGGGGGCCCCTACGAGCAGTACTTC.